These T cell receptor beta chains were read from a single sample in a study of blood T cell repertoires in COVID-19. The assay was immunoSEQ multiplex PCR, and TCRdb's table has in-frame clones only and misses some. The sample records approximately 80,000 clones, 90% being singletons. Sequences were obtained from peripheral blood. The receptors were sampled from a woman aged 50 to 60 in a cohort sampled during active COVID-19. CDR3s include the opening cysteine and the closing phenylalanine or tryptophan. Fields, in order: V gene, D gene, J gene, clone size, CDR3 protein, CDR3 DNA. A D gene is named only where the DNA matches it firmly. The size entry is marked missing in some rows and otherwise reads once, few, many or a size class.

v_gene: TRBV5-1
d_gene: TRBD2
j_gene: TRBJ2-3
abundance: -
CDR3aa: CASSPGTRPSGDTQYF
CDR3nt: TGCGCCAGCAGCCCTGGGACTAGGCCCTCGGGAGATACGCAGTATTTT

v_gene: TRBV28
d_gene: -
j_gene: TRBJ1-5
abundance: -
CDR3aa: CASSLWGGSNQPQHF
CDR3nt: TGTGCCAGCAGTTTATGGGGAGGAAGCAATCAGCCCCAGCATTTT

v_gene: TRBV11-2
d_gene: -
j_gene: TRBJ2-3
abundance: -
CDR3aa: CASSRDFTDTQYF
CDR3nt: TGTGCCAGCAGCCGGGACTTCACAGATACGCAGTATTTT

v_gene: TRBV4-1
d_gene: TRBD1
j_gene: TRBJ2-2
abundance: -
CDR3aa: CASSSRYRQGRAGELFF
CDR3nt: TGCGCCAGCAGCTCACGGTATAGACAGGGTCGGGCCGGGGAGCTGTTTTTT

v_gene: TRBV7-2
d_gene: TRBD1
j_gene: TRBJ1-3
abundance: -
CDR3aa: CASSQGQASGNTIYF
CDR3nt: TGTGCCAGCAGCCAGGGACAGGCCTCTGGAAACACCATATATTTT

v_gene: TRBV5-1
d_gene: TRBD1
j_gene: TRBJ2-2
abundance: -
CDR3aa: CASSEGQGNTGELFF
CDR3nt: TGCGCCAGCAGCGAGGGACAGGGGAACACCGGGGAGCTGTTTTTT

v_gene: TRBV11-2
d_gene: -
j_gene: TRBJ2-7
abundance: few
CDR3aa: CASSPHVSGYEQYF
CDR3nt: TGTGCCAGCAGCCCCCATGTAAGCGGCTACGAGCAGTACTTC

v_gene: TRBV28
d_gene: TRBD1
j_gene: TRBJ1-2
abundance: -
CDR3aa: CASATGGSGYTF
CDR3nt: TGTGCCAGCGCAACAGGGGGGAGCGGCTACACCTTC

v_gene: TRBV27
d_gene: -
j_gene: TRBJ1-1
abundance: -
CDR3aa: CASSKQGNTEAFF
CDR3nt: TGTGCCAGCAGCAAACAGGGGAACACTGAAGCTTTCTTT

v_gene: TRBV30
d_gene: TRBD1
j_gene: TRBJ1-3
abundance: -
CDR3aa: CAWRSPGTAGNTIYF
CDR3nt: TGTGCCTGGAGATCTCCTGGGACAGCTGGAAACACCATATATTTT

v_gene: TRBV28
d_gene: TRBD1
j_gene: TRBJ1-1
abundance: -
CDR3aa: CASRTGTENTEAFF
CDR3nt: TGTGCCAGCAGGACCGGGACAGAGAACACTGAAGCTTTCTTT

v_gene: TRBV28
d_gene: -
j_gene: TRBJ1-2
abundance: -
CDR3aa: CASSSGRTDYGYTF
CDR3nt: TGTGCCAGCAGTTCAGGGCGTACCGACTATGGCTACACCTTC

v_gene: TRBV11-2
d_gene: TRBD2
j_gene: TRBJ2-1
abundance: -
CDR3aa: CASSSREVRSNEQFF
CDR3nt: TGTGCCAGCAGCTCTCGGGAGGTACGTAGCAATGAGCAGTTCTTC

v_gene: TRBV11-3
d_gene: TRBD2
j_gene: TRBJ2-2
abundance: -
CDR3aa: CASSLGGRDTGELFF
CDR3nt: TGTGCCAGCAGCTTGGGCGGGAGGGACACCGGGGAGCTGTTTTTT

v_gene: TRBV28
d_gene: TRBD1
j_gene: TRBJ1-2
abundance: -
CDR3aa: CASRIDRGYGYTF
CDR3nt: TGTGCCAGCAGAATCGACAGGGGCTATGGCTACACCTTC

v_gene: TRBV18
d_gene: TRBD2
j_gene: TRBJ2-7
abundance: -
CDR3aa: CASSRTGTRTYEQYF
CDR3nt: TGTGCCAGCTCACGAACCGGGACTAGGACCTACGAGCAGTACTTC

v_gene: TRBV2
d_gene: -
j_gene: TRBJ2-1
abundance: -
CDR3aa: CAAGAPLKDEQFF
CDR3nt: TGTGCCGCAGGGGCTCCTCTAAAGGATGAGCAGTTCTTC

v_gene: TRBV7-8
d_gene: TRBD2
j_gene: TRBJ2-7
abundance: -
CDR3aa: CASSLGGAGGNEQYF
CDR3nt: TGTGCCAGCAGCTTAGGAGGCGCGGGAGGGAACGAGCAGTACTTC

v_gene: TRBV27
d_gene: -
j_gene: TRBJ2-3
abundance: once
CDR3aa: CASSFRTLTSTDTQYF
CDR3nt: TGTGCCAGCAGTTTCAGGACATTAACTAGCACAGATACGCAGTATTTT

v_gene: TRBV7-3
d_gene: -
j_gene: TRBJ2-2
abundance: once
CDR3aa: CASSLFAARGDGELFF
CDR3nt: TGTGCCAGCAGCTTATTTGCGGCGAGAGGTGACGGGGAGCTGTTTTTT

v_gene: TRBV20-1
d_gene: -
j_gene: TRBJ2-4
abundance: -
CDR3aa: CSASRNIQYF
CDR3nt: TGCAGTGCTTCGAGAAACATTCAGTACTTC

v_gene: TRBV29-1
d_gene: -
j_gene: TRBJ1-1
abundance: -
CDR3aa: CSVEGQGGNTEAFF
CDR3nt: TGCAGCGTTGAAGGCCAGGGAGGGAACACTGAAGCTTTCTTT

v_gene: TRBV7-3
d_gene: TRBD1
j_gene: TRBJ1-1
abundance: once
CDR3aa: CASSITGGDFRNTEAFF
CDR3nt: TGTGCCAGCAGCATTACAGGGGGCGACTTTAGGAACACTGAAGCTTTCTTT

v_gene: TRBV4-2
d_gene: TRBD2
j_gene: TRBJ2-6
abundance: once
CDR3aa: CASSQDWTSANSGANVLTF
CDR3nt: TGTGCCAGCAGCCAAGATTGGACTAGCGCGAACTCTGGGGCCAACGTCCTGACTTTC

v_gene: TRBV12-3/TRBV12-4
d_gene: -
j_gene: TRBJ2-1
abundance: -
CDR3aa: CASTIQGHEQFF
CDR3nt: TGTGCCAGCACTATACAGGGACATGAGCAGTTCTTC

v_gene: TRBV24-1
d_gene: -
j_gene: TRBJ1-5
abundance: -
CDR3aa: CATSSQGSNQPQHF
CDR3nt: TGTGCCACCAGTAGCCAGGGGAGCAATCAGCCCCAGCATTTT

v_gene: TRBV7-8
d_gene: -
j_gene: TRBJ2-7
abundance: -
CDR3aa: CASSLSGSHEQYF
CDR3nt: TGTGCCAGCAGCTTGTCAGGGTCCCACGAGCAGTACTTC

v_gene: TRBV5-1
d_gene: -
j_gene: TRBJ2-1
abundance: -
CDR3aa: CASTQGPLNEQFF
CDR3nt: TGCGCCAGCACGCAGGGGCCTCTGAATGAGCAGTTCTTC

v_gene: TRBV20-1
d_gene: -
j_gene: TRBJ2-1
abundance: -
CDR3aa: CSASDDNEQFF
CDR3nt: TGCAGTGCTAGTGACGACAATGAGCAGTTCTTC

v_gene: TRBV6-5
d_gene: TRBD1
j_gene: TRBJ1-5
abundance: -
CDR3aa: CASSMTGEGNQPQHF
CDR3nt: TGTGCCAGCAGTATGACAGGGGAGGGCAATCAGCCCCAGCATTTT

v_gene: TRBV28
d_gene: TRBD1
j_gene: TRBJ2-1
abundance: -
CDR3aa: CASSPGQGAYNEQFF
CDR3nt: TGTGCCAGCAGTCCCGGACAGGGGGCTTACAATGAGCAGTTCTTC

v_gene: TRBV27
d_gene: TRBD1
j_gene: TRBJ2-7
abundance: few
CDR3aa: CASSRTGTASYEQYF
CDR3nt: TGTGCCAGCAGTCGAACCGGGACAGCATCCTACGAGCAGTACTTC

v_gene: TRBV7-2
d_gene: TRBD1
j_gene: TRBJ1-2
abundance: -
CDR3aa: CASSLVGGDGYTF
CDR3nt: TGTGCCAGCAGCTTAGTAGGGGGCGATGGCTACACCTTC

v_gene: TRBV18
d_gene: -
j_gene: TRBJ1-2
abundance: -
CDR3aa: CASSPPIREDGYTF
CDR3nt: TGTGCCAGCTCACCACCGATCAGGGAGGATGGCTACACCTTC

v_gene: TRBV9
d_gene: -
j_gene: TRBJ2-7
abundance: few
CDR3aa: CASSVAPLVDDEQYF
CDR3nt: TGTGCCAGCAGCGTAGCTCCCCTAGTCGACGACGAGCAGTACTTC

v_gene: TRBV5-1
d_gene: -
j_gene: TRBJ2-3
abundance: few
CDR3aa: CASSLAGATDTQYF
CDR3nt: TGCGCCAGCAGCTTAGCGGGTGCCACAGATACGCAGTATTTT

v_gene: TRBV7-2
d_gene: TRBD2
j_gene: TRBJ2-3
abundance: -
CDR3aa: CASSYRLAGGADTQYF
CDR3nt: TGTGCCAGCAGCTACCGACTAGCGGGAGGAGCAGATACGCAGTATTTT

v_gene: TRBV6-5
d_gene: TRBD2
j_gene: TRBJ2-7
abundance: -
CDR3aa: CASRGGGTYEQYF
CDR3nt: TGTGCCAGCAGAGGCGGGGGTACCTACGAGCAGTACTTC

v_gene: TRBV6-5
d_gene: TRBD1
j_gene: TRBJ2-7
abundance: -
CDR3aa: CAIALQGSYEQYF
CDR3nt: TGTGCTATAGCCCTACAGGGGTCCTACGAGCAGTACTTC

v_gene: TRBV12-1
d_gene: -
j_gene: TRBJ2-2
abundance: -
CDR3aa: CASYPVQGQGTSGRRGGELFF
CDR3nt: TGTGCCAGCTACCCCGTTCAAGGACAGGGGACTAGCGGGAGGCGAGGCGGGGAGCTGTTTTTT

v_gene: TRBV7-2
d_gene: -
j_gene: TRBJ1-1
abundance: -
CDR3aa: CASSLAGNTEAFF
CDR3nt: TGTGCCAGCAGCTTAGCCGGGAACACTGAAGCTTTCTTT

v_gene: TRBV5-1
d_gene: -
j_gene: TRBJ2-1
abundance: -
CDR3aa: CASSLGAGQTNEQFF
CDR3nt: TGCGCCAGCAGCTTGGGGGCGGGACAGACCAATGAGCAGTTCTTC

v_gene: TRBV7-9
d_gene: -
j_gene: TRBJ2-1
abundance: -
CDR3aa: CASSLTDSGQFF
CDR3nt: TGTGCCAGCAGCTTAACTGACTCGGGGCAGTTCTTC

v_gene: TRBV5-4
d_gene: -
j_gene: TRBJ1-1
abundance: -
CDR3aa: CASGRGTEAFF
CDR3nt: TGTGCCAGCGGGAGGGGCACTGAAGCTTTCTTT

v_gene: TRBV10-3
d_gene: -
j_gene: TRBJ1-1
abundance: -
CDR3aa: CAISERSDRTEAFF
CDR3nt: TGTGCCATCAGTGAGAGATCAGATCGCACTGAAGCTTTCTTT